This TCR beta chain comes out of a study of tumor T cells in aggressive B-cell lymphoma. Repertoires were generated with immunoSEQ multiplex PCR, while TCRdb's copy carries only in-frame clones and drops some. The sample carries 1,000 to 1,500 clones, 86% recorded once. In this sample, this clone is hyperexpanded (1% or more). Germline V gene sequence: CDR1 SGHDN, CDR2 FVKESK. V lost 4 bases and J lost 2, with 8 bases in between. The CDR3 consists of 14 residues. Sequenced sample: tumor tissue. The chain combines TRBV14 with TRBJ2-2; D uncertain. This receptor was identified in an adult with diffuse large B cell lymphoma. The CDR3 nucleotides are TGTGCCAGCAGCCTCTACAGAAACACCGGGGAGCTGTTTTTT. Translation: CASSLYRNTGELFF.